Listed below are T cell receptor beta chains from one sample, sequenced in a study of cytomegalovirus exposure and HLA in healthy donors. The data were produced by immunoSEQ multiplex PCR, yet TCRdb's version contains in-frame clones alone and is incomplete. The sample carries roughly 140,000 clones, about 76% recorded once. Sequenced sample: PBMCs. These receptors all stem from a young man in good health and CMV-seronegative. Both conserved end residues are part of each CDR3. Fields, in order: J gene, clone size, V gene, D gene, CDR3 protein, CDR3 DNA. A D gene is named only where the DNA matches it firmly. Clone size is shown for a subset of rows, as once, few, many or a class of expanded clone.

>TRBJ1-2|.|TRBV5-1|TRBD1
CASSWTGDLNYGYTF
TGCGCCAGCAGCTGGACAGGGGACCTTAACTATGGCTACACCTTC
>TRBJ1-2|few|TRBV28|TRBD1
CASRARGLLYGYTF
TGTGCCAGCAGAGCCAGGGGGCTCCTCTATGGCTACACCTTC
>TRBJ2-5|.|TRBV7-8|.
CASSSRTTQETQYF
TGTGCCAGCAGCTCCCGGACTACCCAAGAGACCCAGTACTTC
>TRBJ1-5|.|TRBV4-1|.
CASSRRSVPGLRNQPQHF
TGCGCCAGCAGCCGTAGGTCAGTCCCGGGACTCAGAAATCAGCCCCAGCATTTT
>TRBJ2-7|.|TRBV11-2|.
CASSQGASSSYEQYF
TGTGCCAGCAGCCAGGGCGCATCGAGCTCCTACGAGCAGTACTTC
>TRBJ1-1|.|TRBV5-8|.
CASSARGGTEAFF
TGTGCCAGCAGCGCCCGGGGGGGTACTGAAGCTTTCTTT
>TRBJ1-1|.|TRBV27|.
CASSLGHEVNTEAFF
TGTGCCAGCAGTTTGGGACACGAGGTAAACACTGAAGCTTTCTTT
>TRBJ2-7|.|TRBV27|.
CASSFRHNYEQYF
TGTGCCAGCAGTTTCCGGCACAACTACGAGCAGTACTTC
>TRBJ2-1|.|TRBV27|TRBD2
CASSLPTSGRNEQFF
TGTGCCAGCAGTTTACCGACTAGCGGGAGAAATGAGCAGTTCTTC
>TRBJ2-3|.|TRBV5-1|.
CASSLGRSGADTQYF
TGCGCCAGCAGCTTGGGAAGATCAGGGGCAGATACGCAGTATTTT
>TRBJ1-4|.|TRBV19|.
CASSIDLATVLVKLFF
TGTGCCAGTAGTATAGATTTGGCGACAGTCTTAGTAAAACTGTTTTTT
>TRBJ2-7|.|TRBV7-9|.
CASSSLDSDYEQYF
TGTGCCAGCAGCTCCCTGGACAGCGACTACGAGCAGTACTTC
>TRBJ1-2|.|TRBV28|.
CASSLPPGGGTRGYTF
TGTGCCAGCAGTCTGCCTCCGGGGGGTGGGACACGGGGCTACACCTTC
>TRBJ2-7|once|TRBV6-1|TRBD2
CASRERTSGSYEQYF
TGTGCCAGCAGGGAACGGACTAGCGGGAGCTATGAGCAGTACTTC
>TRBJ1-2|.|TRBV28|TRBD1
CASSQTGSNYGYTF
TGTGCCAGCAGTCAGACAGGGAGTAACTATGGCTACACCTTC
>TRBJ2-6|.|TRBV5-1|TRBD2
CASSTSGWSSGANVLTF
TGCGCCAGCAGTACTAGCGGATGGTCTTCTGGGGCCAACGTCCTGACTTTC
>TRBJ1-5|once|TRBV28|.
CASSLSGGGQPQHF
TGTGCCAGCAGTTTATCTGGGGGCGGTCAGCCCCAGCATTTT
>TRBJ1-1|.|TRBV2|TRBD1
CASKTGGPEAFF
TGTGCCAGCAAGACAGGGGGGCCTGAAGCTTTCTTT
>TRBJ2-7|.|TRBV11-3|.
CASSSTPYEQYF
TGTGCCAGCAGCTCCACTCCTTACGAGCAGTACTTC
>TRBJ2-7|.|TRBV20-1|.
CSARDLGEQYF
TGCAGTGCTAGAGATCTAGGAGAGCAGTACTTC
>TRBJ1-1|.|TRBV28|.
CASRGFRLGEAFF
TGTGCCAGCAGAGGCTTCAGACTTGGTGAAGCTTTCTTT
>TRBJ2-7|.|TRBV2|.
CASSPNGQGGNEQYF
TGTGCCAGCAGTCCCAACGGACAGGGAGGGAACGAGCAGTACTTC
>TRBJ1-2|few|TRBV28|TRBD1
CASSSTGYGYTF
TGTGCCAGCAGCTCGACAGGGTATGGCTACACCTTC